This TCR beta chain emerged from a study of blood T cell repertoires in COVID-19. Enrollees, about 18 to 95 years old, lived in approximately 24 US areas. Clones were read by immunoSEQ multiplex PCR, and TCRdb kept only the in-frame ones, dropping some. The table lists under 200,000 clones, about 88% of them singletons. The sample holds one count of this clone. The CDR3 consists of 12 residues. V gave up 7 bases and J gave up 10 bases, with 11 bases separating them. Germline CDR1 is MNHEY and CDR2 is SVGAGI. This clonotype was sampled from a woman aged 40-49 years in a cohort exposed to, infected with or recovered from COVID-19 (not recorded which). The V call is TRBV6-5, the J call TRBJ1-6; maybe TRBD1 (6 bases). The specimen sequenced was PBMCs or T cells enriched from blood (not recorded which). The CDR3 sequence is CASTAGESPLHF. The CDR3 nucleotides read TGTGCCAGCACGGCAGGGGAATCACCCCTCCACTTT.